This is a list of T cell receptor beta chains from one sample in a study of shared clonotypes between healthy human individuals. Generated by immunoSEQ multiplex PCR, the TCRdb table keeps only in-frame clones and is missing some. Of fewer than 3 million clones in the sample, approximately 90% were seen once. The specimen sequenced was naive CD4+ T cells from PBMCs. The receptors were gathered from a man younger than 35 in good health. Some clones in this sample may be carry-over from other donors' samples. Both conserved end residues are part of each CDR3. D genes are given only for firm matches. Clone size is shown for a subset of rows, as once, few, many or a class of expanded clone.

j_call | clone_size | d_call | v_call | cdr3_aa | cdr3_nt
TRBJ1-4 | NA | NA | TRBV9 | CASSVGLAADNEKLFF | TGTGCCAGCAGCGTAGGGTTGGCAGCTGATAATGAAAAACTGTTTTTT
TRBJ2-2 | NA | NA | TRBV18 | CASSPLLYTGELFF | TGTGCCAGCTCACCACTTCTTTACACCGGGGAGCTGTTTTTT
TRBJ1-3 | NA | NA | TRBV9 | CASSVATGTGNTIYF | TGTGCCAGCAGCGTAGCTACAGGGACAGGAAACACCATATATTTT
TRBJ2-2 | NA | NA | TRBV28 | CASSFLGELFF | TGTGCCAGCAGTTTTTTGGGGGAGCTGTTTTTT
TRBJ1-5 | NA | NA | TRBV9 | CASSVVGETNQPQHF | TGTGCCAGCAGCGTAGTGGGGGAAACAAATCAGCCCCAGCATTTT
TRBJ2-2 | NA | NA | TRBV7-2 | CASSPSVGTANTGELFF | TGTGCCAGCAGCCCTAGCGTAGGGACAGCGAACACCGGGGAGCTGTTTTTT
TRBJ1-2 | NA | NA | TRBV11-2 | CASSSWRGANYGYTF | TGTGCCAGCAGCTCCTGGAGGGGAGCGAACTATGGCTACACCTTC
TRBJ1-6 | NA | NA | TRBV28 | CASSLRPGVNSPLHF | TGTGCCAGCAGTTTACGGCCGGGGGTTAATTCACCCCTCCACTTT
TRBJ2-1 | NA | NA | TRBV10-2 | CASSDYRVNEQFF | TGCGCCAGCAGTGACTACAGGGTAAATGAGCAGTTCTTC
TRBJ1-1 | NA | NA | TRBV7-2 | CASSLEGRRVNTEAFF | TGTGCCAGCAGCCTAGAGGGACGGCGGGTGAACACTGAAGCTTTCTTT
TRBJ1-6 | NA | NA | TRBV4-3 | CASSQAPGVSPLHF | TGCGCCAGCAGCCAAGCCCCAGGGGTTTCACCCCTCCACTTT
TRBJ1-4 | NA | NA | TRBV10-3 | CATEPGAGEKLFF | TGTGCCACCGAGCCCGGGGCGGGGGAAAAACTGTTTTTT
TRBJ1-5 | NA | TRBD1 | TRBV6-5 | CASRRQGYSNQPQHF | TGTGCCAGCAGGAGACAGGGATATAGCAATCAGCCCCAGCATTTT
TRBJ1-4 | once | TRBD1 | TRBV28 | CASSRDRGYEKLFF | TGTGCCAGCAGTAGGGACAGAGGTTATGAAAAACTGTTTTTT
TRBJ2-1 | NA | NA | TRBV5-1 | CASSLDGAYNEQFF | TGCGCCAGCAGCTTGGACGGGGCCTACAATGAGCAGTTCTTC
TRBJ1-3 | NA | NA | TRBV7-2 | CASSRGETGNTIYF | TGTGCCTCCAGCCGGGGGGAGACTGGAAACACCATATATTTT
TRBJ2-1 | NA | NA | TRBV28 | CASSLGQINNEQFF | TGTGCCAGCAGTTTAGGCCAAATCAACAATGAGCAGTTCTTC
TRBJ2-2 | NA | NA | TRBV6-5 | CASSYSRLRDTGELFF | TGTGCCAGCAGTTACAGCAGACTCCGCGACACCGGGGAGCTGTTTTTT
TRBJ2-2 | NA | NA | TRBV6-4 | CASSDYPNTGELFF | TGTGCCAGCAGTGACTACCCGAACACCGGGGAGCTGTTTTTT
TRBJ2-7 | NA | NA | TRBV18 | CASSPPDPAPYEQYF | TGTGCCAGCTCACCACCGGATCCGGCCCCCTACGAGCAGTACTTC
TRBJ1-3 | NA | NA | TRBV27 | CASRGHAGHGNTIYF | TGTGCCAGCAGGGGACATGCCGGCCATGGAAACACCATATATTTT
TRBJ2-3 | few | NA | TRBV5-6 | CASSLADTQYF | TGTGCCAGCAGCTTAGCAGATACGCAGTATTTT
TRBJ1-4 | NA | NA | TRBV28 | CASSFGGATNEKLFF | TGTGCCAGCAGTTTCGGGGGGGCTACTAATGAAAAACTGTTTTTT
TRBJ1-1 | NA | NA | TRBV19 | CASTPVGAGTEAFF | TGTGCCAGTACCCCCGTGGGCGCGGGGACTGAAGCTTTCTTT
TRBJ2-7 | NA | NA | TRBV29-1 | CSVGSGGEQYF | TGCAGCGTTGGCTCTGGAGGCGAGCAGTACTTC
TRBJ2-5 | once | NA | TRBV14 | CASSFGQGGETQYF | TGTGCCAGCAGCTTCGGACAGGGAGGGGAGACCCAGTACTTC
TRBJ2-7 | NA | NA | TRBV28 | CASSLGAGYEQYF | TGTGCCAGCAGTTTGGGGGCTGGGTACGAGCAGTACTTC
TRBJ2-1 | once | TRBD2 | TRBV5-4 | CASSLGGRALGNEQFF | TGTGCCAGCAGCTTGGGTGGGAGGGCCCTGGGTAATGAGCAGTTCTTC
TRBJ1-3 | NA | NA | TRBV28 | CASSTLGSGVGNTIYF | TGTGCCAGCAGTACCCTCGGTTCTGGGGTCGGAAACACCATATATTTT
TRBJ1-1 | few | NA | TRBV19 | CASSINRENTEAFF | TGTGCCAGTAGTATCAACAGGGAGAACACTGAAGCTTTCTTT
TRBJ2-5 | NA | NA | TRBV6-6 | CASSSNLNTQYF | TGTGCCAGCAGTTCCAACTTAAACACCCAGTACTTC
TRBJ2-7 | NA | TRBD1 | TRBV6-5 | CASSYSRQGARNEQYF | TGTGCCAGCAGTTACTCGAGACAGGGGGCGCGGAACGAGCAGTACTTC
TRBJ2-7 | NA | TRBD2 | TRBV28 | CASTQWASGVSYEQYF | TGTGCCAGCACCCAATGGGCTAGCGGGGTCTCCTACGAGCAGTACTTC
TRBJ2-5 | NA | NA | TRBV2 | CASSGTGRETQYF | TGTGCCAGCAGTGGTACTGGGCGAGAGACCCAGTACTTC
TRBJ1-4 | NA | NA | TRBV29-1 | CSVEEQGPNEKLFF | TGCAGCGTTGAGGAACAGGGCCCTAATGAAAAACTGTTTTTT
TRBJ1-3 | NA | TRBD1 | TRBV28 | CASSLLQGSSGNTIYF | TGTGCCAGCAGTTTGTTACAGGGGAGCTCTGGAAACACCATATATTTT
TRBJ1-3 | once | NA | TRBV18 | CASSPGSQANSGNTIYF | TGTGCCAGCTCACCAGGGAGTCAGGCGAACTCTGGAAACACCATATATTTT
TRBJ1-3 | NA | NA | TRBV28 | CASSFAGLRGGTGNTIYF | TGTGCCAGCAGTTTTGCGGGCCTCCGGGGGGGAACTGGAAACACCATATATTTT
TRBJ1-1 | NA | TRBD1 | TRBV30 | CAWSNRGGSEAFF | TGTGCCTGGAGTAACAGGGGTGGGTCAGAAGCTTTCTTT
TRBJ1-5 | NA | TRBD1 | TRBV2 | CASMLGQGFGQPQHF | TGTGCCAGCATGTTGGGACAGGGGTTTGGTCAGCCCCAGCATTTT
TRBJ1-2 | NA | TRBD1 | TRBV5-1 | CASSLTGVDYGYTF | TGCGCCAGCAGCTTGACAGGGGTGGACTATGGCTACACCTTC
TRBJ1-2 | NA | TRBD1 | TRBV4-1 | CASSPRAGGNGYTF | TGCGCCAGCAGCCCTAGGGCAGGGGGTAATGGCTACACCTTC
TRBJ2-7 | NA | NA | TRBV28 | CASQRTTGNSYEQYF | TGTGCCAGCCAGAGGACTACGGGGAACTCCTACGAGCAGTACTTC
TRBJ1-2 | NA | TRBD1 | TRBV28 | CASRDRGLRANYGYTF | TGTGCCAGCCGGGACAGGGGGCTTAGAGCTAACTATGGCTACACCTTC
TRBJ1-1 | NA | NA | TRBV11-2 | CASSPWGATALRDTEAFF | TGTGCCAGCAGCCCCTGGGGGGCGACAGCACTGCGGGACACTGAAGCTTTCTTT
TRBJ2-4 | NA | NA | TRBV27 | CASSFSFIKNIQYF | TGTGCCAGCTCTTTTAGTTTTATCAAAAACATTCAGTACTTC
TRBJ2-5 | NA | TRBD2 | TRBV27 | CASSLLGLAGEETQYF | TGTGCCAGCAGTTTGTTGGGACTAGCGGGAGAAGAGACCCAGTACTTC